This T cell receptor (beta chain) stems from a study of OX40 agonist ivuxolimab in advanced cancers. With 3 bases removed from V and 3 bases from J, the gap between germline ends came to 8 bases. This CDR3 has 13 amino acids. CDR1 is LNHDA, CDR2 SQIVND, per germline (reference sequence). Using immunoSEQ multiplex PCR, the repertoire was profiled, and TCRdb retains in-frame clones only, with some absent. The data hold about 100,000 clones, with approximately 84% observed a single time. This TCR derives from an adult with an advanced solid tumor such as melanoma, head and neck, liver or kidney cancer. This sequence joins TRBV19 and TRBJ1-1; no definite D call. The sequencing here drew on CD4+ or CD8+ T cells sorted from blood, taken in a trial of the OX40 agonist ivuxolimab. CDR3: CASSIWADTEAFF. DNA of the CDR3: TGTGCCAGTAGTATTTGGGCGGACACTGAAGCTTTCTTT. The full variable domain, with the rest looked up from reference TRBV19 and TRBJ1-1, is DGGITQSPKYLFRKEGQNVTLSCEQNLNHDAMYWYRQDPGQGLRLIYYSQIVNDFQKGDIAEGYSVSREKKESFPLTVTSAQKNPTAFYLCASSIWADTEAFFGQGTRLTVV.